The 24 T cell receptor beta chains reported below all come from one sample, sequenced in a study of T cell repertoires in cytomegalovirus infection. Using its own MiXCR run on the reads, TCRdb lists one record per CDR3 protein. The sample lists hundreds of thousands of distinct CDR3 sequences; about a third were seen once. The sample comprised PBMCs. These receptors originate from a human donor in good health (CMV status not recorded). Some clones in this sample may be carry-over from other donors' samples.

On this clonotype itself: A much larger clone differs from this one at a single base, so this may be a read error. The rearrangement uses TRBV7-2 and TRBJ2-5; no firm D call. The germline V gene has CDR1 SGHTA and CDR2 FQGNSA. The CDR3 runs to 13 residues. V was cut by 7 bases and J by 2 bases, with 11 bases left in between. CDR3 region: CASILGLQETQYF. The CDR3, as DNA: TGTGCCAGCATCCTTGGGTTGCAAGAGACCCAGTACTTC.

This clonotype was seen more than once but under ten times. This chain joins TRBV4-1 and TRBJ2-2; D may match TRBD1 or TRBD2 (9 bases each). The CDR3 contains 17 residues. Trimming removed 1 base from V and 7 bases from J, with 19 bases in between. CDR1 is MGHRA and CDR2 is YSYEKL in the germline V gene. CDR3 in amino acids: CASSQGAGGQGFGELFF. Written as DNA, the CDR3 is TGCGCCAGCAGCCAAGGAGCGGGGGGACAGGGCTTCGGGGAGCTGTTTTTT.

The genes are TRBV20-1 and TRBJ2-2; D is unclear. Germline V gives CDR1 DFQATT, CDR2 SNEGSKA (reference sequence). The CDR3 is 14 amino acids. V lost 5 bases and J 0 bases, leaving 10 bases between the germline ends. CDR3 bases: TGCAGTGCTCACCCTGGCCCGAACACCGGGGAGCTGTTTTTT. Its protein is CSAHPGPNTGELFF.

The CDR3 region is CASGQGDDTGELFF. Here the CDR3 DNA reads TGTGCCAGCGGGCAGGGGGACGACACCGGGGAGCTGTTTTTT. The chain combines TRBV6-1 with TRBJ2-2, with TRBD1 identical over 7 bases. The V and J ends lost 8 bases and 3 bases, in that order; junction bases with no gene match: 6. This CDR3 region has 14 residues. CDR1 MNHNS and CDR2 SASEGT come from the germline V gene.

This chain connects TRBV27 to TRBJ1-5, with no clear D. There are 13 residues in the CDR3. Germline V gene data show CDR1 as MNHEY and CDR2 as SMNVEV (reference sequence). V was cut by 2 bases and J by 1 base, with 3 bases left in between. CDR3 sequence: CASSLKSNQPQHF. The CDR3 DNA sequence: TGTGCCAGCAGTTTAAAAAGCAATCAGCCCCAGCATTTT.

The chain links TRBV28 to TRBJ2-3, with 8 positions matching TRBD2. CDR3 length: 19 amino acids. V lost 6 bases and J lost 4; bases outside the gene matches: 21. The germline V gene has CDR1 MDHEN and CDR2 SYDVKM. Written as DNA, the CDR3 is TGTGCCAGCAGCTTCAGCCCCCCCGGGGGGGAGGGAATTTCAGATACGCAGTATTTT. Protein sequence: CASSFSPPGGEGISDTQYF.

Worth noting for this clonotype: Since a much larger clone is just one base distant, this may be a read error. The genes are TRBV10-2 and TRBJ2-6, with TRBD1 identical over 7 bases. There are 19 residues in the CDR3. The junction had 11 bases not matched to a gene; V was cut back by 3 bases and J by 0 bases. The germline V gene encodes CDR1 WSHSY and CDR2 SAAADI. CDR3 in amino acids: CASSERRQGSGSGANVLTF. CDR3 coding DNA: TGCGCCAGCAGTGAACGACGACAGGGATCGGGCTCTGGGGCCAACGTCCTGACTTTC.

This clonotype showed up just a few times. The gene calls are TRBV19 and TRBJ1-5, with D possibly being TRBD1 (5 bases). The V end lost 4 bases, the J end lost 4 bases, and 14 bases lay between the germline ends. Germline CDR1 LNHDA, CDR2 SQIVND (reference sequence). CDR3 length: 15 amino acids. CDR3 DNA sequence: TGTGCCAGTAGTAGAAAGACAGACGGTAATCAGCCCCAGCATTTT. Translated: CASSRKTDGNQPQHF.

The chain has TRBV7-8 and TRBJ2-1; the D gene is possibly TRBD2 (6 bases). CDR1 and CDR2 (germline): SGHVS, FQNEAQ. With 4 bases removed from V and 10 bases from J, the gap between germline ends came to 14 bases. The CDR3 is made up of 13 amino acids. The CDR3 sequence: CASSSLTRKEQFF. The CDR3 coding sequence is TGTGCCAGCAGCTCGCTGACTAGGAAGGAGCAGTTCTTC.

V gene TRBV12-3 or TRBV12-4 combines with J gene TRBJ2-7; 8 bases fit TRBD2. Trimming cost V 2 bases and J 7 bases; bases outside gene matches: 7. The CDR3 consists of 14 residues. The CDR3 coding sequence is TGTGCCAGCAGTTTAACACTCCGGGGGGGGGAGCAGTACTTC. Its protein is CASSLTLRGGEQYF.

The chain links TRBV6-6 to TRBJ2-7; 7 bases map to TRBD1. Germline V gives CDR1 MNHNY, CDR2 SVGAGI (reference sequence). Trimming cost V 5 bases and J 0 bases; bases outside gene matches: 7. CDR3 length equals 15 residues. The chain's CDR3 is CASSPDRAISYEQYF. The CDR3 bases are TGTGCCAGCAGTCCAGACAGGGCTATCTCCTACGAGCAGTACTTC.

The CDR3, as DNA: TGCAGCGTTCGGGGCGGGATATCGTACAATGAGCAGTTCTTC. Protein product: CSVRGGISYNEQFF. The chain has TRBV29-1 and TRBJ2-1; D is perhaps TRBD2 (6 bases). The CDR3 totals 14 residues. Trimming left V 5 bases short and J 4 bases short, with 15 bases between. CDR1 is SQVTM, CDR2 ANQGSEA, per germline.

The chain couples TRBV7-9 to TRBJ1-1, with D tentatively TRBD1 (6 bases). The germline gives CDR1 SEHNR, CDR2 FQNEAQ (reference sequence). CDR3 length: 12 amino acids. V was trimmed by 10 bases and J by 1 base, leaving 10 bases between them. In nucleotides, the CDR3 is TGTGCCACTAGGGGGGAGAACACTGAAGCTTTCTTT. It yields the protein CATRGENTEAFF.

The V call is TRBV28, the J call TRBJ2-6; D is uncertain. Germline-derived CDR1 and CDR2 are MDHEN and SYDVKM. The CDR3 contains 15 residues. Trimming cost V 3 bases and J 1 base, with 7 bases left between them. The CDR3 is CASSFDRSGANVLTF. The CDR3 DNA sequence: TGTGCCAGCAGTTTCGATAGATCTGGGGCCAACGTCCTGACTTTC.

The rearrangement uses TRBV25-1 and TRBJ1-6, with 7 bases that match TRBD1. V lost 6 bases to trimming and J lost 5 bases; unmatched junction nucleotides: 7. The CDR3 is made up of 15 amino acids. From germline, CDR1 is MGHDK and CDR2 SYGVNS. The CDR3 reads CASRETGTDNSPLHF. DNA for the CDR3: TGTGCCAGCAGAGAAACTGGGACAGATAATTCACCCCTCCACTTT.

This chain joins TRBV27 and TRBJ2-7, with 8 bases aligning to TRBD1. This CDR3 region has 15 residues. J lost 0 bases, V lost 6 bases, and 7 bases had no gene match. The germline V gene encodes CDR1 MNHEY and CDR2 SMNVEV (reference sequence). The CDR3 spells CASRPRQGISYEQYF. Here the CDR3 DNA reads TGTGCCAGCAGACCTAGACAGGGGATCTCCTACGAGCAGTACTTC.

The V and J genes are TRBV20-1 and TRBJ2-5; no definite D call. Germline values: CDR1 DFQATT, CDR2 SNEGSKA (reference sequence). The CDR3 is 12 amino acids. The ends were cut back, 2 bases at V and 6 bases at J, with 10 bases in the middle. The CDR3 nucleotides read TGCAGTGCTAGACCTAGTTCCAAGACCCAGTACTTC. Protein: CSARPSSKTQYF.

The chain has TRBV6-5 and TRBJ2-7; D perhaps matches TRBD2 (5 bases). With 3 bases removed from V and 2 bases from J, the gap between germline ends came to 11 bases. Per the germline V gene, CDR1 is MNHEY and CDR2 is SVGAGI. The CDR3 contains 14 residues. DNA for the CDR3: TGTGCCAGCAGTTATCCGGGGTACCCCTACGAGCAGTACTTC. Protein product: CASSYPGYPYEQYF.

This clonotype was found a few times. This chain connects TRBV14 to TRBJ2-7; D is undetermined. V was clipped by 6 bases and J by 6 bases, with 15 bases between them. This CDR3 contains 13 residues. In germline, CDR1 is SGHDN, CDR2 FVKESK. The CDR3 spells CASSLALVGEQYF. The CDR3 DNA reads TGTGCCAGCAGTTTGGCTCTCGTAGGCGAGCAGTACTTC.

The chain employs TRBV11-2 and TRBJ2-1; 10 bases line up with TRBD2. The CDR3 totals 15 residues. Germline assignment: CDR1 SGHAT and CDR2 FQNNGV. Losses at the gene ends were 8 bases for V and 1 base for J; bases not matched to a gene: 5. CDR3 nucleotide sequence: TGTGCCAGCCGCAAACTAGCGGGATCCTACAATGAGCAGTTCTTC. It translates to CASRKLAGSYNEQFF.

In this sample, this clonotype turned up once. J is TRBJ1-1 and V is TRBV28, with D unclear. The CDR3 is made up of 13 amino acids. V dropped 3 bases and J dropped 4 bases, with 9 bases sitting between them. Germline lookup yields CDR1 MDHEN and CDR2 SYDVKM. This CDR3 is CASSFMEGTEAFF. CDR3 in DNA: TGTGCCAGCAGTTTCATGGAGGGCACTGAAGCTTTCTTT. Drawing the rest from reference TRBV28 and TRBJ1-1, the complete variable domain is DVKVTQSSRYLVKRTGEKVFLECVQDMDHENMFWYRQDPGLGLRLIYFSYDVKMKEKGDIPEGYSVSREKKERFSLILESASTNQTSMYLCASSFMEGTEAFFGQGTRLTVV.

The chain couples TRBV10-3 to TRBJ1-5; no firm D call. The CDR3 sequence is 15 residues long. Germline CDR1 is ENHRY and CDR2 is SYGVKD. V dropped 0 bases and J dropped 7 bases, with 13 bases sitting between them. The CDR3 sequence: CAISESGSAQQPQHF. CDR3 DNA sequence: TGTGCCATCAGTGAGTCGGGATCCGCCCAACAGCCCCAGCATTTT.

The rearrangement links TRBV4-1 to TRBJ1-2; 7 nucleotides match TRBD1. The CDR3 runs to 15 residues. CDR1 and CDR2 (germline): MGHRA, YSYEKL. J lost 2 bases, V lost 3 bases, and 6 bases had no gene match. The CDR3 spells CASSHVTGVNYGYTF. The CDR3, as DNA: TGCGCCAGCAGCCACGTTACAGGGGTAAACTATGGCTACACCTTC.

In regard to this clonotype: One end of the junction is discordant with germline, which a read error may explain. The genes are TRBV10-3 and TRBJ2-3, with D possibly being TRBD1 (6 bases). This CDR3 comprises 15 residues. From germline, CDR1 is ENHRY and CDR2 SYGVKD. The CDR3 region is CAISESGGHAETQYF. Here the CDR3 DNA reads TGTGCCATCAGTGAGTCAGGGGGACACGCAGAGACGCAGTATTTT.